This TCR beta chain appears in the sequencing data of a study of T cell repertoires and HLA-DP antigens (dated by TCRdb to between 2018 and 2020). Turning to the overall study: The study used an in vitro model of CD4+ T cell alloreactivity in which transduced HeLa cells presented allogeneic HLA-DP. Compared with self, one alloantigen differed at one amino acid in the peptide-binding groove and the other differed at under 11, modelling structurally similar versus dissimilar alloantigens. Of the three donors, two were male and one was female, and their ages ranged from the 18-to-29 age band up to the 60-to-69 age band. What the research found in general, with its limitations: Separate analysis of naive and memory CD4+ repertoires was not performed. An average cumulative frequency of approximately 36% against one allele and 50.6% against the other was found for clones undetected before culture. Limitations included only a few donors, a non-physiological HeLa antigen-presenting system, and the use of total CD4+ responder cells.

This clone was recorded only once. The sample holds no much larger clone one base away, and base qualities are not on file. Following 15 days of expansion, the cultured CD4+ cells were restimulated for under 25 h using HeLa cells that expressed the same allogeneic DPB1. To serve as antigen-presenting cells, HeLa stimulator cells were retrovirally transduced with HLA-DPA1/DPB1, HLA-DM, invariant chain and CD80. Untouched CD4+ T cells were isolated from Ficoll-separated PBMC by magnetic bead negative selection, reaching an average purity of around 98%. CD4+ responder cells were cocultured with 100 Gy-irradiated HeLa cells at a 3:1 ratio in medium containing approximately 50 U/mL IL-2 and 10% human AB serum. Untouched CD4+ T cells were isolated with magnetic beads from Ficoll-separated PBMC, and a purity of about 98% was reached with negligible CD8+ contamination. Peripheral blood mononuclear cells were supplied by the buffy coats of three healthy blood donors, who served as the study donors. All three donors were CMV seronegative. The DNeasy Blood & Tissue Kit was used to extract genomic DNA.

The germline V gene yields LGHNA for CDR1 and YNFKEQ for CDR2. Taken from cysteine to phenylalanine, the CDR3 has 17 residues. CDR3 DNA is the only sequence kept; it has 51 bases, read in frame from the first base. The V and J ends are trimmed by 5 bases and 7 bases, leaving 23 bases between them. TCRB CDR3 regions were amplified with the immunoSEQ multiplex PCR using forward primers for 54 TRBV segments and reverse primers for 13 TRBJ segments. Cultured samples were sequenced at survey resolution with a target of 60,000 or so T cell genomes. Sequencing of the amplicons on an Illumina HiSeq System generated 87 bp reads spanning the CDR3. The authors' pipeline ran thus. PCR and sequencing errors in the reads were corrected, and alignment to IMGT reference sequences was used to define CDR3 regions. Synthetic template pools were used to estimate template counts and unique rearrangement counts. Clonality was computed as 1 minus Pielou's evenness. The Daley-Smith estimator was used to estimate richness. Repertoire overlap was measured with Morisita's index. Clones present in cultured samples but not detected in the pre-culture repertoire of the same donor were defined as low-abundance clones. Held by TCRdb, this immuneACCESS table contains in-frame sequences only and omits some clones. Under half of the omission traces to an unresolved V gene where checked; the cause of the rest is unknown. V and J calls and clone size are given by that table; D and trimming were obtained from the DNA. Here the sample has over 3,000 clones; 76% occur a single time. Of the sample, about a fifth is held by the ten largest clones.

The specimen sequenced was CD137- CD4+ T cells from cultured PBMCs. The V gene is TRBV4-2 and the J gene is TRBJ1-4, with TRBD1 perhaps the D gene, on 5 matching bases. The clonotype originates from a woman in her late teens or twenties in good health and CMV-seronegative. The CDR3 in this case is CASSLGPFTGRSEKLFF. The DNA sequence is given as TGTGCCAGCAGCTTGGGCCCTTTCACGGGACGGTCTGAAAAACTGTTTTTT.